The 11 T cell receptor beta chains below come from one sample, sequenced in a study of blood T cell repertoires in COVID-19. TCRdb keeps only in-frame clones here, not all; method: immunoSEQ multiplex PCR. The sample contains more than 300,000 clones, 80% to 90% of which appear only once. The source material was peripheral blood. The origin of the receptors is a woman between 50 and 59 years old with acute or convalescent COVID-19.

The rearrangement joins TRBV6-6 to TRBJ2-7, with 10 bases fitting TRBD2. V shed 4 bases and J 6 bases; nucleotides not matched to a gene: 6. Germline V gives CDR1 MNHNY, CDR2 SVGAGI (reference sequence). CDR3 length equals 14 residues. CDR3 protein: CASSSGTSDLEQYF. CDR3 DNA sequence: TGTGCCAGCAGTTCCGGGACTAGCGACCTCGAGCAGTACTTC.

The J gene is TRBJ1-5, the V gene TRBV10-3, with 8 bases that match TRBD1. This CDR3 is built from 13 residues. Germline CDR1 is ENHRY and CDR2 is SYGVKD. V dropped 10 bases and J dropped 3; count of bases not matched to a gene: 5. The CDR3 sequence is CASTTGDNQPQHF. CDR3 nucleotide sequence: TGTGCCAGCACGACAGGGGACAATCAGCCCCAGCATTTT.

The chain recombines TRBV27 with TRBJ2-5; 7 positions agree with TRBD1. CDR3 length equals 15 residues. Per the germline V gene, CDR1 is MNHEY and CDR2 is SMNVEV (reference sequence). V lost 2 bases and J lost 2; bases outside the gene matches: 5. The CDR3 region has the DNA TGTGCCAGCAGTTTAAGGCCGGGACAGCAAGAGACCCAGTACTTC. It translates to CASSLRPGQQETQYF.

CDR3 in amino acids: CASSSTPGLGYTGELFF. CDR3 sequence (DNA): TGTGCCAGCAGCTCTACCCCGGGTCTAGGTTACACCGGGGAGCTGTTTTTT. V gene TRBV5-6 combines with J gene TRBJ2-2; D remains unclear. The V end lost 3 bases, the J end lost 3 bases, and 18 bases lay between the germline ends. The CDR3 loop spans 17 amino acids. CDR1 is SGHDT and CDR2 is YYEEEE in the germline V gene.

The chain carries TRBV6-6 and TRBJ1-3, with D uncertain. Deletions cut 5 bases from V and 4 bases from J, with 6 bases between. This CDR3 region has 12 residues. Germline V gives CDR1 MNHNY, CDR2 SVGAGI (reference sequence). The CDR3 DNA sequence: TGTGCCAGCAGTCCTTCGGGAAACACCATATATTTT. It specifies CASSPSGNTIYF.

This sequence joins TRBV5-1 and TRBJ2-2, with D possibly being TRBD1 (6 bases). Deletions cut 7 bases from V and 7 bases from J, with 14 bases between. Per germline, CDR1 SGHRS and CDR2 YFSETQ. This CDR3 has 13 residues. The CDR3 is CASQQQGDGELFF. The CDR3 coding sequence is TGCGCCAGCCAACAACAGGGTGACGGGGAGCTGTTTTTT.

This chain connects TRBV5-1 to TRBJ1-1; 11 positions match TRBD1. V shed 7 bases and J 4 bases; nucleotides not matched to a gene: 6. The CDR3 runs to 14 residues. Germline lookup yields CDR1 SGHRS and CDR2 YFSETQ. The CDR3 nucleotides read TGCGCCAGCCGGGGCGGGACAGGGGGCACTGAAGCTTTCTTT. It yields the protein CASRGGTGGTEAFF. Full variable domain (rest looked up from reference TRBV5-1 and TRBJ1-1): KAGVTQTPRYLIKTRGQQVTLSCSPISGHRSVSWYQQTPGQGLQFLFEYFSETQRNKGNFPGRFSGRQFSNSRSEMNVSTLELGDSALYLCASRGGTGGTEAFFGQGTRLTVV.

V and J are TRBV19 and TRBJ1-5; D perhaps matches TRBD1 (6 bases). V lost 6 bases and J 0 bases, leaving 12 bases between the germline ends. CDR1 is LNHDA, CDR2 SQIVND, per germline (reference sequence). The CDR3 length is 15 residues. The CDR3 bases are TGTGCCAGTAGCCCGGACAGCGTTAGCAATCAGCCCCAGCATTTT. Translating gives CASSPDSVSNQPQHF. Full variable domain (remainder filled in from reference TRBV19 and TRBJ1-5): DGGITQSPKYLFRKEGQNVTLSCEQNLNHDAMYWYRQDPGQGLRLIYYSQIVNDFQKGDIAEGYSVSREKKESFPLTVTSAQKNPTAFYLCASSPDSVSNQPQHFGDGTRLSIL.

The J gene is TRBJ2-2, the V gene TRBV5-1, with 7 positions matching TRBD1. This CDR3 region has 16 residues. Looked up from germline, CDR1 is SGHRS and CDR2 is YFSETQ. V dropped 4 bases and J dropped 1; count of bases not matched to a gene: 7. The CDR3, as DNA: TGCGCCAGCAGCCTGCTGAGGACAGGGAACACCGGGGAGCTGTTTTTT. Translating gives CASSLLRTGNTGELFF.

The chain has TRBV27 and TRBJ1-1; maybe TRBD1 (5 bases). The CDR3 covers 16 residues. The germline gives CDR1 MNHEY, CDR2 SMNVEV (reference sequence). V shed 5 bases and J shed 5 bases, with 21 bases lying between them. CDR3 DNA sequence: TGTGCCAGCAGTACCACAGGCTCCCCTGGGGTAACTGAAGCTTTCTTT. Encoded protein: CASSTTGSPGVTEAFF.

This rearrangement joins TRBV11-3 to TRBJ2-5; TRBD1 might be the D (6 bases). Germline V gene sequence: CDR1 SGHNT, CDR2 YENEEA. Trimming removed 0 bases at V and 4 bases at J, with 6 bases between. CDR3 length equals 13 residues. Here the CDR3 reads CASSLDRGETQYF. The CDR3 DNA follows: TGTGCCAGCAGCTTAGACAGGGGAGAGACCCAGTACTTC.